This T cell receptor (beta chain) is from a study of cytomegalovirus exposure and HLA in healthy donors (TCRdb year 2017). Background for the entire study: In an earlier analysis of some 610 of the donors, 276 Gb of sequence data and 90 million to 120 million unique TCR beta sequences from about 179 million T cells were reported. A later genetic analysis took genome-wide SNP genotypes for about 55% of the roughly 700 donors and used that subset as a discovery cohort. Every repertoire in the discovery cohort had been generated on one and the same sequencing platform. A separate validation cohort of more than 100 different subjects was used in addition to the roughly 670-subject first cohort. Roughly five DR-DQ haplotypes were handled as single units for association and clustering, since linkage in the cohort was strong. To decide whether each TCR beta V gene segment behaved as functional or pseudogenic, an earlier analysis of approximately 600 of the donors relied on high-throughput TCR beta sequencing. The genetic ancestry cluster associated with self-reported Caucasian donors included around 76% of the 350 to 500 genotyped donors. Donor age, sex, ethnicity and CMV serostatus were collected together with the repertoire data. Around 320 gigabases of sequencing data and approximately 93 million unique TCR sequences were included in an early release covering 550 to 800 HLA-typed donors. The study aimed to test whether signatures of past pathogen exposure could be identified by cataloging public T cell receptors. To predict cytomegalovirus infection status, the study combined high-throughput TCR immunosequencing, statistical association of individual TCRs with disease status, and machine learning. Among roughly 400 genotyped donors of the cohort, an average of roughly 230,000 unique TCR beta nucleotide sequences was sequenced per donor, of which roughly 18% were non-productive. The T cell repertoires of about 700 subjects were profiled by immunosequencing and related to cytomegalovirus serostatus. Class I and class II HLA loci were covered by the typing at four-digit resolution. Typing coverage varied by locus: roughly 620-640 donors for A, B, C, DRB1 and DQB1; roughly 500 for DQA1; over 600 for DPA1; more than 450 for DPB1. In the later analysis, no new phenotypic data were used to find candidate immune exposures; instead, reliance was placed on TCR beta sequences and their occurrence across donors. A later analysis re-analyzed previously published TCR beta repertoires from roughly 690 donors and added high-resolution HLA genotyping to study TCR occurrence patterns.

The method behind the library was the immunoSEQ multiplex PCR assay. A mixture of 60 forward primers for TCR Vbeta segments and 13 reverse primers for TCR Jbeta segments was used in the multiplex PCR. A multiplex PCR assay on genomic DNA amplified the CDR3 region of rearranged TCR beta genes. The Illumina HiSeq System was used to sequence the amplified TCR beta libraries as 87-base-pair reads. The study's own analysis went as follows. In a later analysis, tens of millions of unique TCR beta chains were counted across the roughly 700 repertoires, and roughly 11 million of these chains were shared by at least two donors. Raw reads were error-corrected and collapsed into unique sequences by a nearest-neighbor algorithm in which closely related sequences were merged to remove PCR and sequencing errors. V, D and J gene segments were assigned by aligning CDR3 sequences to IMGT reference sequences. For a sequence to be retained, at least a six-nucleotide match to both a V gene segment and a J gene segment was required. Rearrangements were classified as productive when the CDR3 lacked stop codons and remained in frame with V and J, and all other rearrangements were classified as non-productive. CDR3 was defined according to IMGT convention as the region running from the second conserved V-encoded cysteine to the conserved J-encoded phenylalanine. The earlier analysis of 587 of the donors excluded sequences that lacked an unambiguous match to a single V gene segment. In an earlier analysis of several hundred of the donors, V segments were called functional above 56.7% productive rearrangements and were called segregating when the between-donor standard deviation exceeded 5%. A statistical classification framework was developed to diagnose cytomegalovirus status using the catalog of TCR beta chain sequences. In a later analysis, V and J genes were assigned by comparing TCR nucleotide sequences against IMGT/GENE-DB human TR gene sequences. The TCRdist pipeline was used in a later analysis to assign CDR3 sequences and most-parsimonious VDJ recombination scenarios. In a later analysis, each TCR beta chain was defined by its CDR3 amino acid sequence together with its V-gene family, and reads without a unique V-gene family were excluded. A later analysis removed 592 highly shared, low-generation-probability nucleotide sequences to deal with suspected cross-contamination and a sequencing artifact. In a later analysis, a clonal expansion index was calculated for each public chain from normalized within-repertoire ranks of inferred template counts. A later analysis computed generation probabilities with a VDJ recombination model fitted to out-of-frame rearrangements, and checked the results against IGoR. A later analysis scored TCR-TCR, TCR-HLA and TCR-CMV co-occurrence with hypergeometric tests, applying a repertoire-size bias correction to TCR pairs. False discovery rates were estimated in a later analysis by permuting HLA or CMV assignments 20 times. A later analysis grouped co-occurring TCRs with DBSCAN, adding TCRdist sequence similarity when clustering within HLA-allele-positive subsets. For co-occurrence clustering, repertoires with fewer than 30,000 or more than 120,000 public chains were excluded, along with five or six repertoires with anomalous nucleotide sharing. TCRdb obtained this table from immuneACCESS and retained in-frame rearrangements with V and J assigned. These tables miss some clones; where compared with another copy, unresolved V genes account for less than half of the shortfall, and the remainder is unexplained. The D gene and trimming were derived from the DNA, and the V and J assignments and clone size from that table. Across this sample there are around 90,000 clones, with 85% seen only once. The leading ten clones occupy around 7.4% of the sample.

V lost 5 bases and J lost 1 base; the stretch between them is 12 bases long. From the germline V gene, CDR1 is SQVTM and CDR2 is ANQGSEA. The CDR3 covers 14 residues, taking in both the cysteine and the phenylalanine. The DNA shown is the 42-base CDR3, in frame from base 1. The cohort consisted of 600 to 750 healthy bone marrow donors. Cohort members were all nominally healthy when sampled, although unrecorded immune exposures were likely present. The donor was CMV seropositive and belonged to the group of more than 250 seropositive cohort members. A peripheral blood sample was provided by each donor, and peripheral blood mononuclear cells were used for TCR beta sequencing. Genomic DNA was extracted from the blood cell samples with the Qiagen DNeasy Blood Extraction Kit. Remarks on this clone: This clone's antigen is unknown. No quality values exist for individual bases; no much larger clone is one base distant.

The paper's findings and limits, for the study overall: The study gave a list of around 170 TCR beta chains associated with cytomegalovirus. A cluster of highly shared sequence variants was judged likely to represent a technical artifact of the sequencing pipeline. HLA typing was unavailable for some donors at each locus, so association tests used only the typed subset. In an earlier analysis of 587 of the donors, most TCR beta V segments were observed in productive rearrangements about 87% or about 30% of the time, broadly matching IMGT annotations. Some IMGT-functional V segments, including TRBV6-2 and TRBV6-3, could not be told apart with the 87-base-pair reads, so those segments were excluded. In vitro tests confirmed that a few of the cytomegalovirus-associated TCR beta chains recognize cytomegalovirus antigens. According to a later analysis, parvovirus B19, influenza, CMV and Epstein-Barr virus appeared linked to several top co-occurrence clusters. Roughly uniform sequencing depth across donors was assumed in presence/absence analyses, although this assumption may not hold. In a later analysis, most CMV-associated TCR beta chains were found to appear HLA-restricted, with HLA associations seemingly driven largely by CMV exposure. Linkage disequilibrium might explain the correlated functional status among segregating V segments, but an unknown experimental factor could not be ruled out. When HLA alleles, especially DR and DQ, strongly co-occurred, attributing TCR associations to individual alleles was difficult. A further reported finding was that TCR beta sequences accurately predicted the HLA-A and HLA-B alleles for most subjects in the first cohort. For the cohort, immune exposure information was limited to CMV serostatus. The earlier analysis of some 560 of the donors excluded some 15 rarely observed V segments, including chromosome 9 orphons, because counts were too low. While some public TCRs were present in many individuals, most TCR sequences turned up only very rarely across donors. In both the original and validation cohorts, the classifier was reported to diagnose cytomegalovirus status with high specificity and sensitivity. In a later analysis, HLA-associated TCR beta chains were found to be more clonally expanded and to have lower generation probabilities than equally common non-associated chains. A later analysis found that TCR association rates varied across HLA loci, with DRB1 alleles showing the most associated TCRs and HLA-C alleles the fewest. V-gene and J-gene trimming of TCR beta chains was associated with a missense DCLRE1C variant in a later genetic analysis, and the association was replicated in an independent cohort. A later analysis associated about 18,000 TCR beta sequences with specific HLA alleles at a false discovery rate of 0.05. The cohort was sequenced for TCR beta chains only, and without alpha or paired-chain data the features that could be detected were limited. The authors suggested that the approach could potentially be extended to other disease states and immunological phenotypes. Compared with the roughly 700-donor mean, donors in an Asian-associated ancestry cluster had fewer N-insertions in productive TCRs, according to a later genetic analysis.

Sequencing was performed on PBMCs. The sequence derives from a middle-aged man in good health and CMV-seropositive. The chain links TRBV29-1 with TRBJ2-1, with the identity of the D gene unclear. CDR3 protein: CSVRTVISYNEQFF. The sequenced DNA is TGCAGCGTTAGAACAGTAATATCCTACAATGAGCAGTTCTTC.